These T cell receptor beta chains were read from a single sample in a study of patients and donors after allogeneic stem cell transplantation. One entry per CDR3 protein, called by TCRdb with MiXCR from the RT-PCR reads. The sample contains 200,000 to 250,000 distinct CDR3 sequences, roughly 14% of which appear only once. The sample consisted of blood, either unsorted or a sorted T cell fraction (not recorded which). The receptors stem from a human donor who was either an allogeneic HSCT recipient or a stem cell or donor lymphocyte infusion donor (not recorded which). It is not recorded whose cells these are; they may come from a transplant donor. CDR3s include the opening cysteine and the closing phenylalanine or tryptophan. The D gene is left open where the match is weak. Only part of the rows carry a size: once, few, many, or a class if the clone is expanded.

TRBJ2-1 many TRBV3-1 - TGTGCCAGCAGCCACCAGGAAGACGGCTCCTACAATGAGCAGTTCTTC CASSHQEDGSYNEQFF
TRBJ2-7 few TRBV28 TRBD1 TGTGCCAGCAGCTTCACAATCAGGGGGCTCTCCTACGAGCAGTACTTC CASSFTIRGLSYEQYF
TRBJ1-3 - TRBV10-3 - TGTGCCATCAGTGAGCGGGAGCCTTTCTCTGGAAACACCATATATTTT CAISEREPFSGNTIYF
TRBJ2-7 - TRBV6-5 TRBD1 TGTGCCAGCAGTTACACCGGGACAGGGGACCACGAGCAGTACTTC CASSYTGTGDHEQYF
TRBJ2-3 - TRBV20-1 TRBD2 TGCAGTGCTAGAGCCGAGGAGCGGGGCCGCACAGATACGCAGTATTTT CSARAEERGRTDTQYF
TRBJ1-6 - TRBV6-1 - TGTGCCAGCAGTGAAGCGCGGCAGCGGTGGGGTCCCCTCCACTTT CASSEARQRWGPLHF
TRBJ1-3 - TRBV6-1 - TGTGCCAGCAGCGGTAAACAGTACAACTCTGGAAACACCATATATTTT CASSGKQYNSGNTIYF
TRBJ1-2 few TRBV7-9 TRBD1 TGTGCCAGCAGCCGGGACAGTAGAGGCTACACCTTC CASSRDSRGYTF
TRBJ1-5 - TRBV27 TRBD1 TGTGCCAGCAGACGGACAGGGTACCAGCCCCAGCATTTT CASRRTGYQPQHF
TRBJ1-6 - TRBV20-1 - TGCAGTGCTAGAGACAAGGCAGCCTCCATAGGGCCCCTCCACTTT CSARDKAASIGPLHF
TRBJ1-1 - TRBV7-9 - TGTGCCAGCAGCTTAGAGGACTACTTCATGAACACTGAAGCTTTCTTT CASSLEDYFMNTEAFF
TRBJ1-3 many TRBV6-5 - TGTGCCAGCAGTTACCGAGCCGGGGGGTTTGAGGACTCTGGAAACACCATATATTTT CASSYRAGGFEDSGNTIYF
TRBJ2-5 many TRBV7-3 - TGTGCCAGCAGCTTTTCCCCTGGGGAGACCCAGTACTTC CASSFSPGETQYF
TRBJ1-2 few TRBV4-3 TRBD1 TGCGCCAGCAGCCCGGACCCTTATAGGGGGCAACGGACTGGCTACACCTTC CASSPDPYRGQRTGYTF
TRBJ2-7 medium-sized TRBV3-1 TRBD2 TGTGCCAGCAGTCAACAAGCGGGAGGGCCGTACGAGCAGTACTTC CASSQQAGGPYEQYF
TRBJ1-1 - TRBV2 TRBD1 TGTGCCAGCAGGAGGGGACAGGACCCGAGGACTGAAGCTTTCTTT CASRRGQDPRTEAFF
TRBJ1-5 - TRBV28 - TGTGCCAGCACGTCACTCAGTGCCACCCAGCATTTT CASTSLSATQHF
TRBJ2-7 many TRBV5-1 TRBD1 TGCGCCAGCAGCCCGGACAGGGGCACTGACGAGCAGTACTTC CASSPDRGTDEQYF